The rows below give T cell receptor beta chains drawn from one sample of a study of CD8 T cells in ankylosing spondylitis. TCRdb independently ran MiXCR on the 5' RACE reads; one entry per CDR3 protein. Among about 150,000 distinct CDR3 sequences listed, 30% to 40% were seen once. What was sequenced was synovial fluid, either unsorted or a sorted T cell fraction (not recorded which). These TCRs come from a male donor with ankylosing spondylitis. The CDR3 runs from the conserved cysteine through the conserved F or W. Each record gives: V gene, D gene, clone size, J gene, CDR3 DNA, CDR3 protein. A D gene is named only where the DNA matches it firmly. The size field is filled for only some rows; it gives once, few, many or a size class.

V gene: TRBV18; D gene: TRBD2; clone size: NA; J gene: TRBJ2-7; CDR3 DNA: TGTGCCAGCTCATCTAGCGGGGGGTTCACCTACGAGCAGTACTTC; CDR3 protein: CASSSSGGFTYEQYF
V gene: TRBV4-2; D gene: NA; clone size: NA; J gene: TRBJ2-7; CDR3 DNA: TGTGCCAGCAGCCAAGGCGGTGAAGGTTCGACTTGGCAGTACTTC; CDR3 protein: CASSQGGEGSTWQYF
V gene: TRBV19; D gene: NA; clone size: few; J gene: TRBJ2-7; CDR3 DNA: TGTGCCAGTAGTATAGATCGAAGCAGCTTCTTGTACGAGCAGTACTTC; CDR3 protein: CASSIDRSSFLYEQYF
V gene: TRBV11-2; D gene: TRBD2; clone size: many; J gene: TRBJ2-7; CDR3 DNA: TGTGCCAGCAGCTTGGGGGGGGACTACGAGCAGTACTTC; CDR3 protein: CASSLGGDYEQYF
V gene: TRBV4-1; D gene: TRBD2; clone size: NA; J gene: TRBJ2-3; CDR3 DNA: TGCGCCAGCAGCCCTAAGCGGGAGTCTACAGATACGCAGTATTTT; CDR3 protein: CASSPKRESTDTQYF
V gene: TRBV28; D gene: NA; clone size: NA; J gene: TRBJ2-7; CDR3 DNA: TGTGCCAGCAGCCCCGGGGGTTCTATATCGTACGAGCAGTACTTC; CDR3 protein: CASSPGGSISYEQYF
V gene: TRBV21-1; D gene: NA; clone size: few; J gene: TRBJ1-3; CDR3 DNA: TGTGCCAGCAGCAATAGATGTAGGGGAGCTGGAAACACCATATATTTT; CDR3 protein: CASSNRCRGAGNTIYF
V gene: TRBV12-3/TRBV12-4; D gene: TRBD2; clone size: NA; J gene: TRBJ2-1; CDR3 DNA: TGTGCCAGCAGTTTCCCCCGAACTAGCGGGGGCCCTATCTTC; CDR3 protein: CASSFPRTSGGPIF
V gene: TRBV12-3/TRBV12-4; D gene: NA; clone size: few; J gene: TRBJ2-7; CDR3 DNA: TGTGCCAGCAGTTTGGACAGAGTCTCCTACGAGCAGTACTTC; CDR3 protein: CASSLDRVSYEQYF
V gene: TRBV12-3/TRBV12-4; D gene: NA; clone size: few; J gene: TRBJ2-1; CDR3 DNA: TGTGCCAGCAGTCTACTCGCCTCCTACAATGAGCAGTTCTTC; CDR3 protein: CASSLLASYNEQFF
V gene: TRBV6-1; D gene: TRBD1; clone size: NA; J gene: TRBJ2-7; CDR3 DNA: TGTGCCAGCAGGACTACCGGGACAGGGGCCTACGAGCAGTACTTC; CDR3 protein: CASRTTGTGAYEQYF
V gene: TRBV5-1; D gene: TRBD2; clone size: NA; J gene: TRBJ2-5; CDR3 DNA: TGCGCCAGCAGCGATAGCGGGGGGGCCCTGGAGACCCAGTACTTC; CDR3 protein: CASSDSGGALETQYF
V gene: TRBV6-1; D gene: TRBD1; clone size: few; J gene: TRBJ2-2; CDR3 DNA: TGTGCCAGCGCGGACAGGGGGCTAACCGGGGAGCTGTTTTTT; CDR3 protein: CASADRGLTGELFF
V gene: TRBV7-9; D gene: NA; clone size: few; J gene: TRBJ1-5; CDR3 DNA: TGTGCCAGCAGCCCGGAGGGAGGGGGCAATCAGCCCCAGCATTTT; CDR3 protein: CASSPEGGGNQPQHF
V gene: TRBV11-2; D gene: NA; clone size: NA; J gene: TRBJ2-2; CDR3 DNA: TGTGCCAGCATCCCGCGGCAGGGATCCAACACCGGGGAGCTGTTTTTT; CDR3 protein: CASIPRQGSNTGELFF
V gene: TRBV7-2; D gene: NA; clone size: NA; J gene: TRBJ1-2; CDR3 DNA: TGTGCCAGCAGCTTATTAGGACCCTCTGGAGGCTATGGCTACACCTTC; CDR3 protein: CASSLLGPSGGYGYTF
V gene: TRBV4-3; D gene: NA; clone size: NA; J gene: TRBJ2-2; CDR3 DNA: TGCGCCAGCAGCCGCAACAGGGTCGTCGCCGGGGAGCTGTTTTTT; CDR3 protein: CASSRNRVVAGELFF
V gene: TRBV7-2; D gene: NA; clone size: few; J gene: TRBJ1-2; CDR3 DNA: TGTGCCAGCAGCTCATACCTCAGCCCGAGCTACACCTTC; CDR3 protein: CASSSYLSPSYTF
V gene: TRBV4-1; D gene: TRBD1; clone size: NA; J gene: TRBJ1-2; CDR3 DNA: TGCGCCAGCAGCCAAGATCACGGCCGACGACAGGGGCCACGGAAAAGCGATGGCTACACCTTC; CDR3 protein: CASSQDHGRRQGPRKSDGYTF
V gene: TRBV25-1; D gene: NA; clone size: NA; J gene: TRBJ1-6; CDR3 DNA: TGTGCCAGCGGTTATTCACCCCTCCACTTT; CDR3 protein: CASGYSPLHF
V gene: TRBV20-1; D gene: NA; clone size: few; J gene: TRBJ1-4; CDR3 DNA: TGCAGTGCTAGAGAGGGGCCTATTAATGAAAAACTGTTTTTT; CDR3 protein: CSAREGPINEKLFF
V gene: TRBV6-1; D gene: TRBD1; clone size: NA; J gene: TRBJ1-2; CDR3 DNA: TGTGCCAGCAGTGAAAAGGCAGGGGGTGACTATGGCTACACCTTC; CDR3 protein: CASSEKAGGDYGYTF
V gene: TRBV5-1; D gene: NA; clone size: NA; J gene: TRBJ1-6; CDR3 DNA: TGCGCCAGCAGCTTGGGCCGGGGCGAAAGTTCACCCCTCCACTTT; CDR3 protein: CASSLGRGESSPLHF
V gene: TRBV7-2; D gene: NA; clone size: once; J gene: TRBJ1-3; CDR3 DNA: TGTGCCAGCAGCCCCCAGGGCTTCTCTGGAAACACCATATATTTT; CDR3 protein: CASSPQGFSGNTIYF
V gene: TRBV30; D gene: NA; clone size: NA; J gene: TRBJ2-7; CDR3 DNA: TGTGCCTGGAAGAGGCAGGGGTACGAGCAGTACTTC; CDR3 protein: CAWKRQGYEQYF
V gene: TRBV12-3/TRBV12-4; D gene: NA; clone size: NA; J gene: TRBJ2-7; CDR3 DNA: TGTGCCAGCAGCCCAATGGTTGGCGAGCAGTACTTC; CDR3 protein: CASSPMVGEQYF
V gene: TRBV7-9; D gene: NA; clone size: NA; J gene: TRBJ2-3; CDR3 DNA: TGTGCCAGCAGCTTAGATCGCCCTAGCACAGATACGCAGTATTTT; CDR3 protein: CASSLDRPSTDTQYF
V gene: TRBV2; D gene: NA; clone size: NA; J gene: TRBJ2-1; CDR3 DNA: TGTGCCAGCAGACCGTCCAGCGCCTACAATGAGCAGTTCTTC; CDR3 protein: CASRPSSAYNEQFF
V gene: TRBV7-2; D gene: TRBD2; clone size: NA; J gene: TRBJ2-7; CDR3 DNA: TGTGCCAGCAGCTGGGCTAGCGGGAGCTACGAGCAGTACTTC; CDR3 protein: CASSWASGSYEQYF
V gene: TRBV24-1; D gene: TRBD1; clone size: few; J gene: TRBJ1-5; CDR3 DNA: TGTGCCACCGCCGGACAGGGGAATCAGCCCCAGCATTTT; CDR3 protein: CATAGQGNQPQHF
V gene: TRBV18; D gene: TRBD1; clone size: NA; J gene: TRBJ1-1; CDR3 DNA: TGTGCCAGCTCTCCTAAGTCGGGCGACAGGGGTAACACTGAAGCTTTCTTT; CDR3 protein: CASSPKSGDRGNTEAFF
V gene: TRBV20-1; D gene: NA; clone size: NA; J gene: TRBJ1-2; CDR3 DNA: TGCAGTGCCCCCCCGGGGGTGGTTAGTGGCTACACCTTC; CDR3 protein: CSAPPGVVSGYTF
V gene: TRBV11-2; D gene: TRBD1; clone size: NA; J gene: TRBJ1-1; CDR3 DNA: TGTGCCAGCAGCCGCGTTGGGACAGGGATCATGAACACTGAAGCTTTCTTT; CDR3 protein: CASSRVGTGIMNTEAFF
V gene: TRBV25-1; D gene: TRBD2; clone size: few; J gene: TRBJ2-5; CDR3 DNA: TGTGCCAGCAGTTTAGCGGGGACACAAGAGACCCAGTACTTC; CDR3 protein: CASSLAGTQETQYF
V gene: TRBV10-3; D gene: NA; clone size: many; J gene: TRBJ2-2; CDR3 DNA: TGTGCCACAAACACCGGGACTCCCACCGGGGAGCTGTTTTTT; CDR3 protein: CATNTGTPTGELFF
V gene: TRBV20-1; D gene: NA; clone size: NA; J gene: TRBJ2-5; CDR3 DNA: TGCAGTGCTAGAGACCGGACGGTTAAGGGAGAGACCCAGTACTTC; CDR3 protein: CSARDRTVKGETQYF
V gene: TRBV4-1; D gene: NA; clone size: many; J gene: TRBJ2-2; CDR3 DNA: TGCGCCAGCAGCCAAGAGTGGAGGGGAAGAGGGGAGCTGTTTTTT; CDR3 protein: CASSQEWRGRGELFF
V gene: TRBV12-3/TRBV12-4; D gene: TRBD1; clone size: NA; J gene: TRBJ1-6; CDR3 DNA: TGTGCCAGCAAGACCACAGGGGTCTCGGCGTATAATTCACCCCTCCACTTT; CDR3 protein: CASKTTGVSAYNSPLHF
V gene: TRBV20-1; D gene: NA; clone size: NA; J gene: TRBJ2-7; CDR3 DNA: TGCAGTGCTAAGACCGGGTTACCAACCTACGAGCAGTACTTC; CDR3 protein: CSAKTGLPTYEQYF
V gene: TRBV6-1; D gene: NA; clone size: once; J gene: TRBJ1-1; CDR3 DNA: TGTGCCAGCTTAGGGGGGTACACTGAAGCTTTCTTT; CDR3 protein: CASLGGYTEAFF
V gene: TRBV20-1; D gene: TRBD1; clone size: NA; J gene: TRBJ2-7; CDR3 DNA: TGCAGTGCTTCCGGGACAGGGGGCTTTGAGCAGTACTTC; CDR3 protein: CSASGTGGFEQYF
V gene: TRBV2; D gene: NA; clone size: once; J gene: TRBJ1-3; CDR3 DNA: TGTGCCAGCATCCGAGGTGTTGGAAACACCATATATTTT; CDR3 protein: CASIRGVGNTIYF
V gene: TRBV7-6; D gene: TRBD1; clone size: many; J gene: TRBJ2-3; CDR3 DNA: TGTGCCAGCAGACCCGGGACAGGGGGCACAGATACGCAGTATTTT; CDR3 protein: CASRPGTGGTDTQYF
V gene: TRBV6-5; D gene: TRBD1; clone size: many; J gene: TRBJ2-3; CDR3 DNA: TGTGCCAGCAGTTTACAGGGGGCATGGGATACGCAGTATTTT; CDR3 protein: CASSLQGAWDTQYF
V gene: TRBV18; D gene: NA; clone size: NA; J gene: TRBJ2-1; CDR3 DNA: TGTGCCAGCTCACCGGCAAACGCCAATGAGCAGTTCTTC; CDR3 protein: CASSPANANEQFF
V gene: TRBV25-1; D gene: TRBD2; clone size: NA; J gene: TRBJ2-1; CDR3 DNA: TGTGCCAGCAGTGACAAGCGGGAGGGACAACCGGGGACCTACAATGAGCAGTTCTTC; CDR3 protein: CASSDKREGQPGTYNEQFF
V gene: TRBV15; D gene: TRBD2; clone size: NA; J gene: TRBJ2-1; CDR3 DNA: TGTGCCACCAGTACGACTAGCGGGGGGAGAAGTGAGCAGTTCTTC; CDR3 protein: CATSTTSGGRSEQFF
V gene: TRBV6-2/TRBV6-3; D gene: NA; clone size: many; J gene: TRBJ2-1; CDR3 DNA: TGTGCCAGCAGTTACATTGGAGACCCCTACAATGAGCAGTTCTTC; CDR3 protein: CASSYIGDPYNEQFF
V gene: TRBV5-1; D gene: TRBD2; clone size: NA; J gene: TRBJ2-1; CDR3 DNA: TGCGCCAGCAGCCCCACTAGCGGGGGACCCTACAATGAGCAGTTCTTC; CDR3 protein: CASSPTSGGPYNEQFF
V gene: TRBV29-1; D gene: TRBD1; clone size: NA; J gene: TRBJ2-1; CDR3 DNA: TGCAGCGTTGGGGTCACAGGGGGCTTCTTGGGTGAGCAGTTCTTC; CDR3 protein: CSVGVTGGFLGEQFF
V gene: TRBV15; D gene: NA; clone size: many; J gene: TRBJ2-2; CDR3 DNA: TGTGCCACCAGCAGAGGAAGTGCGGAACCGAACACCGGGGAGCTGTTTTTT; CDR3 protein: CATSRGSAEPNTGELFF
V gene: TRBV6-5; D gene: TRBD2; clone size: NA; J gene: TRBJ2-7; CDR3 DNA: TGTGCCAGCAGTTACTCGTCGACAGCGGGGGGCTACGAGCAGTACTTC; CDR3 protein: CASSYSSTAGGYEQYF
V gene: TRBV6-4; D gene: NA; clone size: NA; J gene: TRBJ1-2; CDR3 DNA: TGTGCCAGCAGCGCCGAACTACAGGTGGGGGGCTATGGCTACACCTTC; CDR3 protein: CASSAELQVGGYGYTF
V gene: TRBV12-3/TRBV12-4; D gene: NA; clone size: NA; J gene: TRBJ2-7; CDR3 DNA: TGTGCCAGCAGCCGGGACGGAGGCTACGAGCAGTACTTC; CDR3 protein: CASSRDGGYEQYF